The entry below describes one T cell receptor beta chain. Here immunoSEQ multiplex PCR was the method, and the copy in TCRdb shows in-frame clones only, minus some. The sample lists 2,500,000 or so clones; under 95% were seen once. The data stem from a study of shared clonotypes between healthy human individuals. The source of this sequence is a man between 18 and 29 years old in good health. Some clones in this sample may be carry-over from other donors' samples. The sequenced sample consisted of naive CD4+ T cells from PBMCs. Documented subset: CD45RA+ positively selected.

CDR3 nucleotide sequence: TGCGCCAGCAGCTTGGATGGGACAGGGCTTTACAATGAGCAGTTCTTC. Amino acid sequence: CASSLDGTGLYNEQFF. V gene TRBV5-1 combines with J gene TRBJ2-1; 9 positions agree with TRBD1. The trim removed 0 bases at V and 4 bases at J, leaving 5 bases unmatched. Germline CDR1 is SGHRS and CDR2 is YFSETQ. The length of the CDR3 is 16 residues.